This TCR beta chain came from a study of T cell responses to AZD1222 COVID-19 vaccine. Study-level results: Unmutated variant regions reportedly attract nearly half of all spike-specific TCRs. The donor group comprised mostly white British people and more females; the analysis possibly underestimated clonal diversity. After the peak T cell response, and only then, were repertoires sampled.

V lost 2 bases and J 4 bases, leaving 8 bases between the germline ends. The germline gives CDR1 SGHAT, CDR2 FQDESV (reference sequence). CDR3 size: 13 residues. A remark on this clone: Its antigen remains unidentified.

The method was immunoSEQ multiplex PCR; TCRdb's version includes in-frame clones alone and lacks a portion of them. The sample holds about 150,000 clones, around 90% seen once. Analysis merged second doses at about 4 or about 12 weeks. This sequence was found in an adult who received the AZD1222 COVID-19 vaccine. The sequencing used peripheral blood, collected 28 days after the second AZD1222 dose. The chain employs TRBV11-1 and TRBJ1-1; unclear D gene. CDR3 in amino acids: CASSLHRATEAFF. In DNA, the CDR3 is TGTGCCAGCAGCTTACACAGAGCCACTGAAGCTTTCTTT.